This TCR beta chain comes out of a study of blood T cell repertoires in COVID-19. Study summary: The United States, Italy and Spain supplied acute and convalescent COVID-19 samples.

Produced via immunoSEQ multiplex PCR; TCRdb's table is partial and in-frame only. Of 60,000 to 90,000 clones in the sample, about 74% were seen once. Trimming removed 1 base from V and 1 base from J, with 18 bases in between. Looked up from germline, CDR1 is SGHTS and CDR2 is YDEGEE. This CDR3 has 18 residues. The source is a human donor with acute or convalescent COVID-19. The donor label of this sample is uncertain. The chain has TRBV5-8 and TRBJ1-5, with D possibly TRBD1 on 6 matching bases. Material for sequencing was peripheral blood. The CDR3 protein is CASSLKVRTEGSNQPQHF. The CDR3 coding sequence is TGTGCCAGCAGCTTGAAGGTTCGGACAGAAGGAAGCAATCAGCCCCAGCATTTT.